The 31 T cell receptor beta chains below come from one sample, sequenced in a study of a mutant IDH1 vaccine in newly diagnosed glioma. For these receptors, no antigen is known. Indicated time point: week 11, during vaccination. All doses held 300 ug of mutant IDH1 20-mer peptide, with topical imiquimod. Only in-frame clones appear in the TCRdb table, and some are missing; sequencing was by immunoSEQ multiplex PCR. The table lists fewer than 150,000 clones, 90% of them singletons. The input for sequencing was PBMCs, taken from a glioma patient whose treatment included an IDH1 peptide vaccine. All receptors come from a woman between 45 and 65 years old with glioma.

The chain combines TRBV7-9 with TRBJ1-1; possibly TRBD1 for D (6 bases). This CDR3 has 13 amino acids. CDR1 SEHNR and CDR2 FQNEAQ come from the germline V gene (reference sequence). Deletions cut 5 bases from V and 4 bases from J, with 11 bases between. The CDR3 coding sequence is TGTGCCAGCAGCAAACAGGGAGGCACTGAAGCTTTCTTT. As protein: CASSKQGGTEAFF.

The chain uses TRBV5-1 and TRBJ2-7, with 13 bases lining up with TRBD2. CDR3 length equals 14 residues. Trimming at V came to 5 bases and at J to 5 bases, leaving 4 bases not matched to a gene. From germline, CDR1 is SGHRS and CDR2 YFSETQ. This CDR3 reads CASSHTSGRDEQYF. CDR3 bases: TGCGCCAGCAGTCATACTAGCGGGAGGGACGAGCAGTACTTC.

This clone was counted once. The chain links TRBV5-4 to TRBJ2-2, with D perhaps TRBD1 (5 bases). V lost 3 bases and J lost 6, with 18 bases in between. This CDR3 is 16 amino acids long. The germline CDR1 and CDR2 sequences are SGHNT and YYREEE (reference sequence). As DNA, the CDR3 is TGTGCCAGCAGCTCAATGACCCAAGGGGCGGCCGGGGAGCTGTTTTTT. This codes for CASSSMTQGAAGELFF.

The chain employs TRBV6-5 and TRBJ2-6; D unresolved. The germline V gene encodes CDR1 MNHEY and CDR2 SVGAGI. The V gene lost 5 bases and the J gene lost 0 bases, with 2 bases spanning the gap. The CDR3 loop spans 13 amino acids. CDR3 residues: CASSASGANVLTF. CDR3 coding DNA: TGTGCCAGCAGTGCCTCTGGGGCCAACGTCCTGACTTTC.

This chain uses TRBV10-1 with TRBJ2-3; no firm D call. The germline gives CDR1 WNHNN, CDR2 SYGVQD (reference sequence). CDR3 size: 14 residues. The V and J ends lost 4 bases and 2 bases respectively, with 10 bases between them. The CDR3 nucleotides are TGCGCCAGCAGTGGAACCGGTCCCACAGATACGCAGTATTTT. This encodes CASSGTGPTDTQYF.

The CDR3 sequence is CASSSRGNTEAFF. The DNA of the CDR3 is TGTGCCAGTAGTAGTAGGGGAAACACTGAAGCTTTCTTT. The chain joins TRBV19 to TRBJ1-1; D is possibly TRBD1 (5 bases). This CDR3 region has 13 residues. CDR1 and CDR2 from the germline V gene are LNHDA and SQIVND (reference sequence). V was pared by 4 bases and J by 2 bases, with 8 bases between.

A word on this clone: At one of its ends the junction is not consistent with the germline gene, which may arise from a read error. The CDR3 protein is CASSKAPGQPNLF. CDR3 in DNA: TGTGCCAGCAGTAAGGCCCCGGGACAGCCGAATCTATTT. V and J are TRBV27 and TRBJ1-4; 7 bases align to TRBD1. Per germline, CDR1 MNHEY and CDR2 SMNVEV (reference sequence). This CDR3 has 13 residues.

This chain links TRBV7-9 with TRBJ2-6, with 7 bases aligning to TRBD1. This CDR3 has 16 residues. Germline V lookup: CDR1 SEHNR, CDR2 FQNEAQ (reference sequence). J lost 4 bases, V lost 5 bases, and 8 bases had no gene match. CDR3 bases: TGTGCCAGCAGCACCCTTGAGGGGGCCGGGGCCAACGTCCTGACTTTC. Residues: CASSTLEGAGANVLTF.

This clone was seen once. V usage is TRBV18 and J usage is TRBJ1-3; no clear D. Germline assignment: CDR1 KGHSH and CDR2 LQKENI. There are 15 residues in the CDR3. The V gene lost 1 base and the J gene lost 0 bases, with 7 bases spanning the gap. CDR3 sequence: CASSPQESSGNTIYF. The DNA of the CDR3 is TGTGCCAGCTCACCACAGGAGAGCTCTGGAAACACCATATATTTT.

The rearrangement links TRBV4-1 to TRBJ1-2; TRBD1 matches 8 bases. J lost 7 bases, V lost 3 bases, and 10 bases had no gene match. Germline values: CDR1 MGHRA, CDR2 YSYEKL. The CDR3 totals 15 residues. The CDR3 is CASSHRQGLTFGYTF. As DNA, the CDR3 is TGCGCCAGCAGCCATCGACAGGGGCTTACATTTGGCTACACCTTC.

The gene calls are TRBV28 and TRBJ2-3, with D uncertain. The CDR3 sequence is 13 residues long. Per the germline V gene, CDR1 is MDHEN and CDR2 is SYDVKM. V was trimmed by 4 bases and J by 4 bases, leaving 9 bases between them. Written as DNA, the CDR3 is TGTGCCAGCAGTTCTAAGCCGTCAGATACGCAGTATTTT. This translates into CASSSKPSDTQYF.

CDR3 loop: CASSPSDRGPNEQYF. CDR3 DNA sequence: TGTGCCAGCAGTCCTTCGGACAGGGGGCCCAACGAGCAGTACTTC. The V gene is TRBV27, the J gene TRBJ2-7; 11 nucleotides match TRBD1. The V gene's germline CDR1 is MNHEY and CDR2 SMNVEV (reference sequence). This CDR3 contains 15 residues. Unmatched junction bases numbered 8, after V lost 5 bases and J lost 5 bases.

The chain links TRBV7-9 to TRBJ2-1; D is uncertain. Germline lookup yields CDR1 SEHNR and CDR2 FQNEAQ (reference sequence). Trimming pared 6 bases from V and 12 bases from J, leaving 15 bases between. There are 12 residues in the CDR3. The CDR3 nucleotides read TGTGCCAGCAGGGTCCTCAGTTATCGGCAGTTCTTC. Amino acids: CASRVLSYRQFF. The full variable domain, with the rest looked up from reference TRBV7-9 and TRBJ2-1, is DTGVSQNPRHKITKRGQNVTFRCDPISEHNRLYWYRQTLGQGPEFLTYFQNEAQLEKSRLLSDRFSAERPKGSFSTLEIQRTEQGDSAMYLCASRVLSYRQFFGPGTRLTVL.

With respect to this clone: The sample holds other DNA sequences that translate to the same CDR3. The CDR3 sequence: CASSPTGYRDQPQHF. The CDR3 coding sequence is TGTGCCAGCAGCCCCACAGGGTACAGGGATCAGCCCCAGCATTTT. This sequence joins TRBV6-6 and TRBJ1-5; tentative D call: TRBD1 (6 bases). The CDR3 spans 15 residues. V lost 6 bases and J lost 5, with 17 bases in between. The germline CDR1 and CDR2 sequences are MNHNY and SVGAGI (reference sequence).

In DNA, the CDR3 is TGTGCCAGCAGCCAGGAGCGGGCCAGCACAGATACGCAGTATTTT. This sequence encodes CASSQERASTDTQYF. This rearrangement joins TRBV4-2 to TRBJ2-3, with D possibly matching TRBD2 (6 bases). Trimming left V 3 bases short and J 0 bases short, with 10 bases between. The germline gives CDR1 LGHNA, CDR2 YNFKEQ. There are 15 residues in the CDR3.

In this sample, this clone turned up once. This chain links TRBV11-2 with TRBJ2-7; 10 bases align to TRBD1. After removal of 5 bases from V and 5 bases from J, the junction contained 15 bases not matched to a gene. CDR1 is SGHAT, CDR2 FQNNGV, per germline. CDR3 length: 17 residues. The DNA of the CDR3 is TGTGCCAGCAGCCTCCCTAAGACAGGGGGCAATACCCACGAGCAGTACTTC. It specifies CASSLPKTGGNTHEQYF.

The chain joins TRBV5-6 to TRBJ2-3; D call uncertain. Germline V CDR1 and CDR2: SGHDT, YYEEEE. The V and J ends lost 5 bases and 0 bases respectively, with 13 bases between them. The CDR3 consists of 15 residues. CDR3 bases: TGTGCCAGCAGTACTGGGGTAACTAGCACAGATACGCAGTATTTT. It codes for CASSTGVTSTDTQYF.

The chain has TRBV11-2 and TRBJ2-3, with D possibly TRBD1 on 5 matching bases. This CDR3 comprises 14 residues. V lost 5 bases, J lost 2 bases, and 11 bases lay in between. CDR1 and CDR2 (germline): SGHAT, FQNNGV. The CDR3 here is CASSTRTLTDTQYF. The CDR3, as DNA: TGTGCCAGCAGCACCAGGACACTCACAGATACGCAGTATTTT.

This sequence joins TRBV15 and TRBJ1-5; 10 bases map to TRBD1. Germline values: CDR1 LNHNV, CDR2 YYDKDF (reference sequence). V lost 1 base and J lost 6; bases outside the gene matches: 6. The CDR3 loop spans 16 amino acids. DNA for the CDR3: TGTGCCACCAGCAGAGGACCGACAGGGGGCGGTCAGCCCCAGCATTTT. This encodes CATSRGPTGGGQPQHF. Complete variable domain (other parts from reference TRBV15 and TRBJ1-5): DAMVIQNPRYQVTQFGKPVTLSCSQTLNHNVMYWYQQKSSQAPKLLFHYYDKDFNNEADTPDNFQSRRPNTSFCFLDIRSPGLGDTAMYLCATSRGPTGGGQPQHFGDGTRLSIL.

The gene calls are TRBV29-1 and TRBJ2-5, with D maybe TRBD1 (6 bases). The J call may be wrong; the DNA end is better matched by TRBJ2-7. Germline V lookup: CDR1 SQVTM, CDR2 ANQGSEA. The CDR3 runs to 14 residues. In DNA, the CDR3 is TGCAGCGTCGTACTGGGACACCCGAACTACGAGCAGTACTTC. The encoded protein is CSVVLGHPNYEQYF.

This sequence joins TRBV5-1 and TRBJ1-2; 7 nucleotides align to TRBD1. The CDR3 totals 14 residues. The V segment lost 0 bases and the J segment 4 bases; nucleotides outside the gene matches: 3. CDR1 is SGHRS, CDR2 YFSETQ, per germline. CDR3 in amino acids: CASSLATGAYGYTF. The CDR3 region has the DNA TGCGCCAGCAGCTTGGCTACAGGGGCCTATGGCTACACCTTC.

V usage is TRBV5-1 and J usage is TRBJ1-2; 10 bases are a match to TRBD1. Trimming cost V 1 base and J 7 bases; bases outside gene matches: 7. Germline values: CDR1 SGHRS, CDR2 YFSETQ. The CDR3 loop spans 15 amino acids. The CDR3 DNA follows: TGCGCCAGCAGCTTGTTCATGAGGGACAGGGGTGGCTACACCTTC. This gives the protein CASSLFMRDRGGYTF.

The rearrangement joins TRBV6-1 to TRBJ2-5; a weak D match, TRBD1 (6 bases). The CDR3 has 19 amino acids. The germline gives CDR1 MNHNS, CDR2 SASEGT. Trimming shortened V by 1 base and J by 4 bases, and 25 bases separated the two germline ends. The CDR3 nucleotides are TGTGCCAGCAGTGAAGGAGGGCAGGGGCTCCGAGGGCCAAGAGAGACCCAGTACTTC. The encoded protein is CASSEGGQGLRGPRETQYF.

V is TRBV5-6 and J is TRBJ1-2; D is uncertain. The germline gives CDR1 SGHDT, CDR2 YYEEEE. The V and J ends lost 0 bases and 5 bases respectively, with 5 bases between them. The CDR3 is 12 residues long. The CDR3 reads CASSLVGYGYTF. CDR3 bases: TGTGCCAGCAGCTTGGTGGGGTATGGCTACACCTTC.

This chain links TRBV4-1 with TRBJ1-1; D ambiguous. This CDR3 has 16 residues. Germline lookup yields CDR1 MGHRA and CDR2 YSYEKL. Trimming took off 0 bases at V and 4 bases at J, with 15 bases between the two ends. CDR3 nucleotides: TGCGCCAGCAGCCAAGATCTGGCCGCAAGGCGCACTGAAGCTTTCTTT. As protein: CASSQDLAARRTEAFF.

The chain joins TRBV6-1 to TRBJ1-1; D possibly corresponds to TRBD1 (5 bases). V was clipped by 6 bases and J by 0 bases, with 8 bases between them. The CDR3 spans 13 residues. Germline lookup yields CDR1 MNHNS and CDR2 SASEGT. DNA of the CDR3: TGTGCCAGCAGGGGACGGATGAACACTGAAGCTTTCTTT. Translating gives CASRGRMNTEAFF.

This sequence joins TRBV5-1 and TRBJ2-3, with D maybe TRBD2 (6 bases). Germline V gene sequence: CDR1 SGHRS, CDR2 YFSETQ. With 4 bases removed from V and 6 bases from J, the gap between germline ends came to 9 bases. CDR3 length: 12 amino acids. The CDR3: CASSGEADTQYF. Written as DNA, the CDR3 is TGCGCCAGCAGCGGGGAGGCGGATACGCAGTATTTT.

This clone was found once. The CDR3 region has the DNA TGTGCCAGCAGTTCCCAGGGGATCGAGACAGATACGCAGTATTTT. Its protein is CASSSQGIETDTQYF. The V call is TRBV2, the J call TRBJ2-3, with D possibly TRBD1 on 6 matching bases. Germline CDR1 SNHLY, CDR2 FYNNEI. V was shortened by 5 bases and J by 3 bases, with 15 bases between the two germline ends. The CDR3 has 15 residues.

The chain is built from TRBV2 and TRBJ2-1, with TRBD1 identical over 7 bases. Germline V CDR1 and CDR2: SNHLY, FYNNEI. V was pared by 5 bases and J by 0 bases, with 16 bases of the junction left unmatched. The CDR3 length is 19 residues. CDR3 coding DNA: TGTGCCAGCAGTTATCCCGGGACAGCAGAAACAAGCTCCTACAATGAGCAGTTCTTC. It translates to CASSYPGTAETSSYNEQFF.

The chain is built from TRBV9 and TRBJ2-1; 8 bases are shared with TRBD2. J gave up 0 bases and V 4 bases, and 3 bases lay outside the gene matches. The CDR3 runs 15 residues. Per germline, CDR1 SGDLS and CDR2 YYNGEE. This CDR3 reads CASSLAGPSYNEQFF. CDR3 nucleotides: TGTGCCAGCAGCCTAGCGGGCCCCTCCTACAATGAGCAGTTCTTC.

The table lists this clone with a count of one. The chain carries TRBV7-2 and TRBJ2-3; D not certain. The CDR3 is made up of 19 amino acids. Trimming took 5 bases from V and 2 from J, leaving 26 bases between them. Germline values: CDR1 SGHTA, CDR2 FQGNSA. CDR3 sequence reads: CASSPTPGLSFPHTDTQYF. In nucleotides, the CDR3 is TGTGCCAGCAGCCCAACCCCGGGCCTGTCCTTTCCCCACACAGATACGCAGTATTTT. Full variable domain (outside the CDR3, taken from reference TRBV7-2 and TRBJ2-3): GAGVSQSPSNKVTEKGKDVELRCDPISGHTALYWYRQSLGQGLEFLIYFQGNSAPDKSGLPSDRFSAERTGGSVSTLTIQRTQQEDSAVYLCASSPTPGLSFPHTDTQYFGPGTRLTVL.